Sequencing of this T cell receptor beta chain was carried out in a study of T cells in Graves' hyperthyroidism and ophthalmopathy. The V and J ends lost 5 bases and 2 bases, in that order; junction bases with no gene match: 7. Germline assignment: CDR1 SGHVS and CDR2 FNYEAQ. This CDR3 contains 16 residues. Researchers took RNA transcripts and amplified the TCR beta CDR3 regions from them. HTBI primers were employed in a first-round RT-PCR of the TCR CDR3. TCRdb called the multiplex PCR reads again in MiXCR, with one record for every CDR3 protein. The table shows 300,000 or so distinct CDR3 sequences, with 15% to 20% occurring only once. In its sample, this clonotype was seen many times.

The specimen sequenced was blood. This TCR was recovered from a woman between 45 and 60 years old with Graves' hyperthyroidism. The chain links TRBV7-6 to TRBJ2-3; 10 bases align to TRBD1. The CDR3 protein is CASSPTGQGFTDTQYF. CDR3 bases: TGTGCCAGCAGCCCGACGGGACAGGGGTTCACAGATACGCAGTATTTT.